In its sample, the clone carrying this TCR beta chain was seen a few times. The antigen is undetermined. Germline V gene lookup returns CDR1 KGHSH and CDR2 LQKENI. CDR3 length: 15 amino acids. V was clipped by 3 bases and J by 1 base; unmatched bases: 5. This entry is derived from a study of radiation and T cells in renal cell carcinoma. Whole-study context: Nephrectomy followed 15 Gy stereotactic body radiation by 4 weeks. Study-level results: In blood, top tumor clones expanded by 2 weeks, shrinking by 4.

Time point: baseline pretreatment blood. Treatment here: 15 Gy SBRT to primary tumor, nephrectomy 4 weeks later. The protocol was immunoSEQ multiplex PCR, while the TCRdb copy is restricted to in-frame clones and leaves out a portion. The sample records 150,000 or so clones, roughly 83% being singletons. The rearrangement links TRBV18 to TRBJ2-7; 8 bases are shared with TRBD1. Material: blood, obtained from a patient whose treatment included radiotherapy and nephrectomy. This clonotype was sampled from a woman aged 50 to 60 with renal cell carcinoma. The CDR3 loop is CASSPGTGSSYEQYF. CDR3 nucleotides: TGTGCCAGCTCACCCGGGACAGGCTCTTCCTACGAGCAGTACTTC.